Shown below are 14 T cell receptor beta chains from a single sample sequenced in a study of blood T cell repertoires in COVID-19. The repertoire was sequenced with immunoSEQ multiplex PCR; TCRdb's copy has only in-frame clones and lacks some. The sample shows around 70,000 clones, nearly 80% of them seen only once. The sequencing sample was made of peripheral blood. Receptors were obtained from a human donor in a cohort sampled during active COVID-19.

The chain has TRBV5-1 and TRBJ2-1; D gene uncertain. The CDR3 covers 15 residues. Germline-derived CDR1 and CDR2 are SGHRS and YFSETQ. V lost 0 bases to trimming and J lost 6 bases, with 13 bases between them. CDR3 in amino acids: CASSLARVAVNEQFF. CDR3 DNA sequence: TGCGCCAGCAGCTTGGCACGGGTGGCGGTCAATGAGCAGTTCTTC.

V usage is TRBV6-5 and J usage is TRBJ2-4; TRBD2 aligns across 7 bases. The CDR3 runs 14 residues. Germline trimming cut 7 bases from V and 7 bases from J; bases unmatched to any gene: 10. Germline V gene sequence: CDR1 MNHEY, CDR2 SVGAGI. CDR3 sequence: CASNLDGSGNIQYF. The CDR3 DNA reads as TGTGCCAGCAATCTTGATGGTAGCGGGAACATTCAGTACTTC.

The V call is TRBV29-1, the J call TRBJ1-1; D call uncertain. The CDR3 sequence is 13 residues long. Trimming left V 8 bases short and J 0 bases short, with 13 bases between. CDR1 and CDR2 (germline): SQVTM, ANQGSEA. The CDR3 loop is CSPWGDLNTEAFF. CDR3 coding DNA: TGCAGCCCCTGGGGAGACTTGAACACTGAAGCTTTCTTT.

The genes are TRBV6-2 or TRBV6-3 and TRBJ1-5; 9 nucleotides match TRBD1. The CDR3 contains 16 residues. V dropped 3 bases and J dropped 1; count of bases not matched to a gene: 4. Germline-derived CDR1 and CDR2 are MNHEY and SVGEGT. The chain's CDR3 is CASSYSDRGSNQPQHF. The CDR3 DNA reads as TGTGCCAGCAGTTATTCGGACAGGGGAAGCAATCAGCCCCAGCATTTT.

The chain uses TRBV14 and TRBJ1-2, with 7 bases aligning to TRBD1. This CDR3 has 15 amino acids. Trimming took 4 bases from V and 0 from J; bases not matched to a gene: 5. Germline V gene lookup returns CDR1 SGHDN and CDR2 FVKESK. The CDR3 reads CASSRLTGTNYGYTF. The CDR3 DNA sequence: TGTGCCAGCAGCCGACTGACAGGGACTAACTATGGCTACACCTTC.

Concerning this clone itself: At one end, the junction sequence differs from germline, possibly due to a read error. The chain recombines TRBV3-1 (or the pseudogene TRBV3-2) with TRBJ1-2; the match to TRBD1 covers 9 bases. The CDR3 runs to 14 residues. The germline gives CDR1 LGHDT, CDR2 YNNKEL (reference sequence). CDR3 DNA sequence: TGTGCCAGCAGCCAAGAGATCAGGACAGGGGTTCCGGCCTTC. Translation: CASSQEIRTGVPAF.

The rearrangement joins TRBV12-2 to TRBJ1-1; the D call TRBD1 from the table was never checked on the DNA. TRBV12-2 is flagged as a pseudogene. This CDR3 contains 18 residues. CDR3 amino acids: CASRTGTGARCMNTEAFF. CDR3 nucleotide sequence: TGTGCAAGTCGCACGGGGACAGGGGCCCGATGCATGAACACTGAAGCTTTCTTT.

CDR3 region: CSAGTGGLTNYGYTF. CDR3 bases: TGCAGCGCTGGAACAGGGGGCTTAACGAACTATGGCTACACCTTC. V and J are TRBV29-1 and TRBJ1-2; 9 bases fit TRBD1. V was clipped by 7 bases and J by 2 bases; unmatched bases: 11. Germline V lookup: CDR1 SQVTM, CDR2 ANQGSEA. CDR3 length equals 15 residues. Complete variable domain (other parts from reference TRBV29-1 and TRBJ1-2): SAVISQKPSRDICQRGTSLTIQCQVDSQVTMMFWYRQQPGQSLTLIATANQGSEATYESGFVIDKFPISRPNLTFSTLTVSNMSPEDSSIYLCSAGTGGLTNYGYTFGSGTRLTVV.

The chain is built from TRBV19 and TRBJ1-5, with D possibly being TRBD1 (6 bases). The CDR3 extends over 16 amino acids. Trimming stripped 2 bases from V and 6 bases from J, with 17 bases between. Germline assignment: CDR1 LNHDA and CDR2 SQIVND (reference sequence). The CDR3 bases are TGTGCCAGTAGTATAACAGGGACGCCTCAGAGTCAGCCCCAGCATTTT. It specifies CASSITGTPQSQPQHF.

This clone showed up just once. The V and J genes are TRBV18 and TRBJ1-5, with 7 bases matching TRBD1. There are 15 residues in the CDR3. Germline V gene lookup returns CDR1 KGHSH and CDR2 LQKENI. The V and J ends lost 5 bases and 1 base, in that order; junction bases with no gene match: 5. CDR3 nucleotides: TGTGCCAGCTCAGGGGGACAGCCGAGCAATCAGCCCCAGCATTTT. Translation gives CASSGGQPSNQPQHF.

This clone was recorded once. The V call is TRBV7-2, the J call TRBJ1-3; D possibly corresponds to TRBD1 (6 bases). Trimming cost V 7 bases and J 1 base, with 11 bases left between them. The CDR3 runs to 14 residues. Looked up from germline, CDR1 is SGHTA and CDR2 is FQGNSA. The DNA for the CDR3 is TGTGCCAGCACCCCAACAGGGTCTGGAAACACCATATATTTT. Its translation is CASTPTGSGNTIYF. Drawing the rest from reference TRBV7-2 and TRBJ1-3, the complete variable domain is GAGVSQSPSNKVTEKGKDVELRCDPISGHTALYWYRQSLGQGLEFLIYFQGNSAPDKSGLPSDRFSAERTGGSVSTLTIQRTQQEDSAVYLCASTPTGSGNTIYFGEGSWLTVV.

The rearrangement links TRBV2 to TRBJ1-1, with D perhaps TRBD1 (5 bases). CDR3 length equals 13 residues. Germline V gives CDR1 SNHLY, CDR2 FYNNEI. Trimming took off 7 bases at V and 4 bases at J, with 13 bases between the two ends. In DNA, the CDR3 is TGTGCCAGCATCAGACAGACCATCACTGAAGCTTTCTTT. Protein sequence: CASIRQTITEAFF.

CDR3 sequence: CSVDSGVPGELFF. CDR3 coding DNA: TGCAGCGTCGACTCCGGGGTCCCCGGGGAGCTGTTTTTT. The gene calls are TRBV29-1 and TRBJ2-2, with TRBD2 as a possible D gene (5 bases). The CDR3 spans 13 residues. V dropped 6 bases and J dropped 6 bases, with 14 bases sitting between them. CDR1 is SQVTM and CDR2 is ANQGSEA in the germline V gene.

J is TRBJ1-2 and V is TRBV19; D is ambiguous. V was shortened by 7 bases and J by 2 bases, with 8 bases between the two germline ends. CDR3 size: 12 residues. Per germline, CDR1 LNHDA and CDR2 SQIVND (reference sequence). CDR3 nucleotides: TGTGCCAGTACGGAACAGAACTATGGCTACACCTTC. Translation: CASTEQNYGYTF.